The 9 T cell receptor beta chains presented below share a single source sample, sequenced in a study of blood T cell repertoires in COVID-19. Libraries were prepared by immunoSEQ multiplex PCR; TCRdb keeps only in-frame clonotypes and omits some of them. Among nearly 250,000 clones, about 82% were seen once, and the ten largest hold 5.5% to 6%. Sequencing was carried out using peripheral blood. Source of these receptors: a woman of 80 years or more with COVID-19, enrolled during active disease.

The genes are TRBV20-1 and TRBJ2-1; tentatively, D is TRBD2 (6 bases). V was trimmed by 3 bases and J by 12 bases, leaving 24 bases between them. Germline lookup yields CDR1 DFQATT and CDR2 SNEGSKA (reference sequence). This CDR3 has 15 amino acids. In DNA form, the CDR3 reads TGCAGTGCTAGTAAGTCTCTTGGAGGGGCAAGAGGGCAGTTCTTC. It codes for CSASKSLGGARGQFF.

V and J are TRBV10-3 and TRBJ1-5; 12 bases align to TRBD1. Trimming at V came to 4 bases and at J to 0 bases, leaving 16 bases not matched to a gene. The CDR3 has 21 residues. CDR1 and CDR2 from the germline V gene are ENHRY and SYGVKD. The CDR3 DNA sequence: TGTGCCATCAGTGCGACCGGGACAGGGGGCTCTCCGCTCCATAGCAATCAGCCCCAGCATTTT. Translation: CAISATGTGGSPLHSNQPQHF.

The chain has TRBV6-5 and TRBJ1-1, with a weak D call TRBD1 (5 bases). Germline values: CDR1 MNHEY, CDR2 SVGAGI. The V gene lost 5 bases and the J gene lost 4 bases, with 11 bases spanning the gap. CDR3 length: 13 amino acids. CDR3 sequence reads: CASSLLGGTEAFF. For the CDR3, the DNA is TGTGCCAGCAGTCTCTTGGGGGGCACTGAAGCTTTCTTT.

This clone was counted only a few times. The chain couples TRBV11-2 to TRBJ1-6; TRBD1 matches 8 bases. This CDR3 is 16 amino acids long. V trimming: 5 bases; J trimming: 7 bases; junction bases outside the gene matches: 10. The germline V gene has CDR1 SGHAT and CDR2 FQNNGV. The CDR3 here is CASSVPGQASNSPLHF. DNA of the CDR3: TGTGCCAGCAGCGTCCCGGGACAGGCCTCAAATTCACCCCTCCACTTT.

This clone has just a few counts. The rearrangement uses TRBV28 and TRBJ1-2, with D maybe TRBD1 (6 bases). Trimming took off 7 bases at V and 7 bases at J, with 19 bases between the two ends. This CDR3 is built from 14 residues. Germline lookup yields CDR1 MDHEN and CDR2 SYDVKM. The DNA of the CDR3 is TGTGCCAGCAAAAGGGCGGGGGCAGTATCTGGCTACACCTTC. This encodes CASKRAGAVSGYTF.

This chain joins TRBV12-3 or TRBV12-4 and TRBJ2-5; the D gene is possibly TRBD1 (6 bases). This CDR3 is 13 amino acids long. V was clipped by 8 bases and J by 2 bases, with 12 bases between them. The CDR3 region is CASALQGQETQYF. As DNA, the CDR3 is TGTGCCAGCGCATTACAGGGTCAAGAGACCCAGTACTTC.

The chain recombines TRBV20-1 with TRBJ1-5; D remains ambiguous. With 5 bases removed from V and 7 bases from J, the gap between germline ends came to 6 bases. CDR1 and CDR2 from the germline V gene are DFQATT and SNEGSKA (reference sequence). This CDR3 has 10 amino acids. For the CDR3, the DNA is TGCAGTGCTGTACAACAGCCCCAGCATTTT. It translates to CSAVQQPQHF.

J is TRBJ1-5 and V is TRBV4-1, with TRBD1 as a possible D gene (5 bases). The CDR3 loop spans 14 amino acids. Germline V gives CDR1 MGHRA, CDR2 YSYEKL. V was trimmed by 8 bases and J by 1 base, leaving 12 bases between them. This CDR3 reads CASSAGWSNQPQHF. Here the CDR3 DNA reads TGCGCCAGCTCTGCAGGGTGGAGCAATCAGCCCCAGCATTTT.

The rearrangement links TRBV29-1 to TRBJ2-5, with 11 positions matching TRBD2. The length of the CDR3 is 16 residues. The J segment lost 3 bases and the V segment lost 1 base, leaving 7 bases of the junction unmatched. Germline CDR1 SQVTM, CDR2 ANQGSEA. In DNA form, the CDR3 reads TGCAGCGTTGAAGTTGCGCTAGCGGGGGGCAAAGAGACCCAGTACTTC. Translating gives CSVEVALAGGKETQYF.